Sequencing of this T cell receptor (beta chain) was carried out in a study of immune heterogeneity within non-small cell lung tumors. The CDR3 sequence is 14 residues long. Germline V gene data show CDR1 as MNHEY and CDR2 as SVGEGT. The V and J ends lost 4 bases and 9 bases respectively, with 13 bases between them. Multiplex PCR relied on 32 V and 13 J primers to amplify TCR beta CDR3. One entry per CDR3 protein results from TCRdb running MiXCR on the multiplex PCR reads. The repertoire holds 10,000 or so distinct CDR3 sequences, with roughly 17% as singletons. This clonotype is medium-sized in the sample. For each sample, template was 600 ng of bulk tumor genomic DNA. Surgery yielded several widely spaced biopsies per primary tumor. Curative operations were performed on patients who had untreated, newly diagnosed non-small cell lung cancer. The donor pool consisted of newly diagnosed non-small cell lung cancer patients who were having surgery with curative intent.

The chain is built from TRBV6-2 or TRBV6-3 and TRBJ1-6, with a possible D match to TRBD1 (6 bases). Input material: lung tumor tissue. The receptor comes from a man in his forties with non-small cell lung cancer. The CDR3 region is CASSWGPEASPLHF. CDR3 bases: TGTGCCAGCAGTTGGGGGCCGGAGGCTTCACCCCTCCACTTT.